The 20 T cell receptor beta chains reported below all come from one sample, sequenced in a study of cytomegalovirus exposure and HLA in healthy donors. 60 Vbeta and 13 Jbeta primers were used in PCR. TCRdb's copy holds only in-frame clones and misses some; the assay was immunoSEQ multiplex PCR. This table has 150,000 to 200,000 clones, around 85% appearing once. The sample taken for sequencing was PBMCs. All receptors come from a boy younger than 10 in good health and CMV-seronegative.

The CDR3 region is CASSSRTDYEQYF. The CDR3 DNA follows: TGTGCCAGCAGTTCGCGGACAGACTACGAGCAGTACTTC. This sequence joins TRBV27 and TRBJ2-7, with D perhaps matching TRBD1 (6 bases). The CDR3 is 13 residues long. Germline lookup yields CDR1 MNHEY and CDR2 SMNVEV (reference sequence). V gave up 4 bases and J gave up 3 bases, with 10 bases separating them.

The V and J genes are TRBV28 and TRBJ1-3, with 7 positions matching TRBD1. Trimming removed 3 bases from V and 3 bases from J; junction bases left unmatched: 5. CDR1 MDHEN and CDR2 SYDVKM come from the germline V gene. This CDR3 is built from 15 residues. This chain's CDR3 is CASSFSPGGGNTIYF. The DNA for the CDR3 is TGTGCCAGCAGTTTTTCCCCAGGGGGTGGAAACACCATATATTTT.

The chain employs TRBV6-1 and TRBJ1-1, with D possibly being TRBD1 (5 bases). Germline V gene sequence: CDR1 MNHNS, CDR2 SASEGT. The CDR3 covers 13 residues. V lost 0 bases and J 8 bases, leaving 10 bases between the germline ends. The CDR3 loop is CASSEAQGGEAFF. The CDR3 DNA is TGTGCCAGCAGTGAAGCCCAGGGTGGGGAAGCTTTCTTT.

This CDR3 reads CASSIPRDRENQPQHF. The DNA for the CDR3 is TGTGCCAGTAGTATTCCTAGGGACAGAGAAAATCAGCCCCAGCATTTT. The chain uses TRBV19 and TRBJ1-5; 7 bases map to TRBD1. The ends lost 3 bases at V and 4 bases at J; junction bases unmatched: 9. The CDR3 is 16 amino acids. Germline V CDR1 and CDR2: LNHDA, SQIVND (reference sequence).

CDR3 region: CATKFSGASYEQYF. In nucleotides, the CDR3 is TGCGCCACTAAGTTTAGCGGGGCGTCCTACGAGCAGTACTTC. V is TRBV5-1 and J is TRBJ2-7, with TRBD2 identical over 8 bases. CDR1 is SGHRS, CDR2 YFSETQ, per germline. Unmatched junction bases numbered 9, after V lost 9 bases and J lost 1 base. The CDR3 has 14 amino acids.

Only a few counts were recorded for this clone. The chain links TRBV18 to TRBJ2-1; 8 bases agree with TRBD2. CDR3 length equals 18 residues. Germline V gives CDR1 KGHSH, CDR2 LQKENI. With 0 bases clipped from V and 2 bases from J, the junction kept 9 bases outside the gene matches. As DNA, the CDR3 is TGTGCCAGCTCACCACCTCTCGCGGGAGGTAATCCCTACAATGAGCAGTTCTTC. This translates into CASSPPLAGGNPYNEQFF. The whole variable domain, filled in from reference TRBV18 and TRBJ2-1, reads NAGVMQNPRHLVRRRGQEARLRCSPMKGHSHVYWYRQLPEEGLKFMVYLQKENIIDESGMPKERFSAEFPKEGPSILRIQQVVRGDSAAYFCASSPPLAGGNPYNEQFFGPGTRLTVL.

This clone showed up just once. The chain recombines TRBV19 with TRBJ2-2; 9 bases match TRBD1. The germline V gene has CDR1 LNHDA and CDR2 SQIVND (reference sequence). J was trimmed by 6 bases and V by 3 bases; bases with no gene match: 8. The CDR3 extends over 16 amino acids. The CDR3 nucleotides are TGTGCCAGTAGTATCCTCCGGGACAGGGATTCCGGGGAGCTGTTTTTT. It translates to CASSILRDRDSGELFF.

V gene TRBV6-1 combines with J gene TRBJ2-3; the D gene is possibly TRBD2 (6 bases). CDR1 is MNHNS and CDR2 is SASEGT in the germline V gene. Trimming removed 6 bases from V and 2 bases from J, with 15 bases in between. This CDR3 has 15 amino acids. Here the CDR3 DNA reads TGTGCCAGCAGCGTGGGACTTTACTTCACAGATACGCAGTATTTT. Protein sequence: CASSVGLYFTDTQYF.

CDR3 bases: TGTGCCAGCAGTCTAATAGGGAGGGACACTGAAGCTTTCTTT. Translated: CASSLIGRDTEAFF. The chain recombines TRBV6-1 with TRBJ1-1; D uncertain. V was pared by 5 bases and J by 3 bases, with 13 bases between. Germline CDR1 MNHNS, CDR2 SASEGT. The CDR3 is made up of 14 amino acids.

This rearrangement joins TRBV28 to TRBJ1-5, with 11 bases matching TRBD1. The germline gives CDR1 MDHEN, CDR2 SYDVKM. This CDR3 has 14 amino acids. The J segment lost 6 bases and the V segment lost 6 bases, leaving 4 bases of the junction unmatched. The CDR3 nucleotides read TGTGCCAGCAGCTGGACAGGGGGCATTCAGCCCCAGCATTTT. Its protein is CASSWTGGIQPQHF. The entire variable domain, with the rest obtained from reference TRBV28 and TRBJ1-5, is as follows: DVKVTQSSRYLVKRTGEKVFLECVQDMDHENMFWYRQDPGLGLRLIYFSYDVKMKEKGDIPEGYSVSREKKERFSLILESASTNQTSMYLCASSWTGGIQPQHFGDGTRLSIL.

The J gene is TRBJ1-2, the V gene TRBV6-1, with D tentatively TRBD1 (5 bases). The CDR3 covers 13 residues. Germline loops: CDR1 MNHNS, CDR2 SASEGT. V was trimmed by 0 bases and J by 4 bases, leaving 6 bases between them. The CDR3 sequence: CASSEAGVYGYTF. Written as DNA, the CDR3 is TGTGCCAGCAGTGAAGCAGGGGTCTATGGCTACACCTTC.

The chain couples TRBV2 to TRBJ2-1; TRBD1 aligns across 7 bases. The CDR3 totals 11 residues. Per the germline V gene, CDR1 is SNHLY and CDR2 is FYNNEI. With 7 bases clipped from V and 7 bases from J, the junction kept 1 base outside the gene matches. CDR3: CASMDRNEQFF. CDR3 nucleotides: TGTGCCAGCATGGACAGGAATGAGCAGTTCTTC. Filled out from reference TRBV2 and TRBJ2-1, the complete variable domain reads EPEVTQTPSHQVTQMGQEVILRCVPISNHLYFYWYRQILGQKVEFLVSFYNNEISEKSEIFDDQFSVERPDGSNFTLKIRSTKLEDSAMYFCASMDRNEQFFGPGTRLTVL.

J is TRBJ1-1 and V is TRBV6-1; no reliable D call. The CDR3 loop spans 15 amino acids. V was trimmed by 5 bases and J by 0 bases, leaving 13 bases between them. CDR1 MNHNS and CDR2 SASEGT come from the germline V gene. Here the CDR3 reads CASSPEAILNTEAFF. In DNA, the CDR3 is TGTGCCAGCAGTCCTGAGGCCATTTTGAACACTGAAGCTTTCTTT.

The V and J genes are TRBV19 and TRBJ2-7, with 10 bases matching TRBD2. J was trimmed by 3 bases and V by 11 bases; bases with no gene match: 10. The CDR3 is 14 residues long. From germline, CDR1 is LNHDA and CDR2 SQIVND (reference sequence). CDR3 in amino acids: CAGYFLAGDYEQYF. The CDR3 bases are TGTGCCGGTTACTTTCTAGCGGGAGACTACGAGCAGTACTTC.

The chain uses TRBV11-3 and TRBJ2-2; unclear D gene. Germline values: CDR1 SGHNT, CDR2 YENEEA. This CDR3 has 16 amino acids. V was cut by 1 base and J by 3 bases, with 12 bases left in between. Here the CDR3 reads CASSLGGWRDTGELFF. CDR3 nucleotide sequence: TGTGCCAGCAGCTTAGGAGGCTGGCGAGACACCGGGGAGCTGTTTTTT.

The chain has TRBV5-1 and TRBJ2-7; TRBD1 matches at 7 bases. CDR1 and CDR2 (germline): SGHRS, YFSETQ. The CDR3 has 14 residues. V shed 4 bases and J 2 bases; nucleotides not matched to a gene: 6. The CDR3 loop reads CASSPGTETYEQYV. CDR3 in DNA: TGCGCCAGCAGCCCTGGGACAGAAACCTACGAGCAGTACGTC.

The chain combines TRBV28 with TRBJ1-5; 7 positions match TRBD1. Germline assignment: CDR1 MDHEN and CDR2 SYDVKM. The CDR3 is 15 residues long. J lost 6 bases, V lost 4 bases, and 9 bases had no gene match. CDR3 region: CASSSRRGSRQPQHF. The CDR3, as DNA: TGTGCCAGCAGTTCTCGCAGGGGGTCGCGTCAGCCCCAGCATTTT.

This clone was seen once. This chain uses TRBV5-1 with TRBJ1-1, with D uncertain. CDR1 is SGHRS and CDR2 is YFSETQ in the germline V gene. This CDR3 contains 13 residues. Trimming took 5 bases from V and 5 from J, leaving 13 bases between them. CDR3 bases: TGCGCCAGCAGTGGGCAGCCGGGGACTGAAGCTTTCTTT. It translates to CASSGQPGTEAFF.

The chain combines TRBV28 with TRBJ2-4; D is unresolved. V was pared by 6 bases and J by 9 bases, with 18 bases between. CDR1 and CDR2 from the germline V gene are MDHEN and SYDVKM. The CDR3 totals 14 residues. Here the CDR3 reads CASSPTPALGIQYF. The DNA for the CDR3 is TGTGCCAGCAGCCCGACACCTGCGCTGGGCATTCAGTACTTC.

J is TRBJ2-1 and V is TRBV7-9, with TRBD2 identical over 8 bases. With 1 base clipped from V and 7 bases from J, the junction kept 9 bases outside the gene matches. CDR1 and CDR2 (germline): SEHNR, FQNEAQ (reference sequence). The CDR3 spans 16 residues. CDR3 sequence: CASSLVVLADTNEQFF. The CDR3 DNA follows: TGTGCCAGCAGCTTAGTTGTACTAGCGGATACTAATGAGCAGTTCTTC.